This passage covers 17 T cell receptor beta chains from one sample sequenced in a study of shared clonotypes between healthy human individuals. Profiling relied on immunoSEQ multiplex PCR, and the TCRdb table lists in-frame clones only, not all of them. The sample records about 960,000 clones, 76% being singletons. The material sequenced was memory CD4+ T cells sorted from blood. Subset described: CD45RA-negative fraction. These receptors were collected from a man between 18 and 35 years old in good health.

The gene calls are TRBV7-3 and TRBJ2-2, with no clear D. Germline CDR1 SGHTA, CDR2 FQGTGA. V was pared by 4 bases and J by 1 base, with 10 bases between. The CDR3 spans 15 residues. The CDR3 region is CASSSQGRNTGELFF. CDR3 bases: TGTGCCAGCAGCTCTCAAGGAAGGAACACCGGGGAGCTGTTTTTT.

The chain joins TRBV10-2 to TRBJ2-1; 13 bases agree with TRBD2. Germline V gene data show CDR1 as WSHSY and CDR2 as SAAADI. The CDR3 has 16 amino acids. The trim removed 6 bases at V and 8 bases at J, leaving 10 bases unmatched. CDR3 nucleotide sequence: TGCGCCAGCAGAGGACTAGCGGGAGCCCTAAAAGATGAGCAGTTCTTC. It encodes CASRGLAGALKDEQFF.

This clone was observed a handful of times. Germline is not matched at one junction end, which may reflect a read error. The rearrangement links TRBV7-7 to TRBJ2-3; D uncertain. The CDR3 loop spans 13 amino acids. The germline V gene encodes CDR1 SSHAT and CDR2 FNYEAQ (reference sequence). CDR3 in DNA: TGTGCTAGCAGCTTAGGTACGGGTGATACGCAGTATTTT. Its translation: CASSLGTGDTQYF.

The genes are TRBV9 and TRBJ2-2; D possibly corresponds to TRBD2 (5 bases). CDR1 SGDLS and CDR2 YYNGEE come from the germline V gene. V lost 3 bases, J lost 6 bases, and 12 bases lay in between. The CDR3 length is 14 residues. The DNA of the CDR3 is TGTGCCAGCAGCGGCCTCCGAGGGTCCGGGGAGCTGTTTTTT. This codes for CASSGLRGSGELFF.

This chain links TRBV5-1 with TRBJ2-2; D unclear. Germline V gene sequence: CDR1 SGHRS, CDR2 YFSETQ. This CDR3 region has 15 residues. V was trimmed by 5 bases and J by 2 bases, leaving 13 bases between them. The chain's CDR3 is CASRSGPLNTGELFF. The CDR3 DNA sequence: TGCGCCAGCAGATCCGGGCCTCTCAACACCGGGGAGCTGTTTTTT.

This clone was recorded a few times. The chain joins TRBV30 to TRBJ2-3, with TRBD1 as a possible D gene (6 bases). V dropped 3 bases and J dropped 1 base, with 8 bases sitting between them. The length of the CDR3 is 13 residues. Germline V CDR1 and CDR2: GTSNPN, SVGIG (reference sequence). The CDR3 protein is CAWRRTGTDTQYF. CDR3 sequence (DNA): TGTGCCTGGAGAAGGACAGGCACAGATACGCAGTATTTT.

This chain connects TRBV15 to TRBJ2-7; D gene ambiguous. CDR1 and CDR2 (germline): LNHNV, YYDKDF (reference sequence). V lost 0 bases and J lost 5, with 14 bases in between. The CDR3 has 15 amino acids. CDR3 bases: TGTGCCACCAGCAGAGATCTTTGGGGAACGGACGAGCAGTACTTC. Translation gives CATSRDLWGTDEQYF.

The chain is built from TRBV28 and TRBJ2-1; TRBD2 aligns across 14 bases. Germline V gives CDR1 MDHEN, CDR2 SYDVKM. The ends lost 5 bases at V and 0 bases at J; junction bases unmatched: 12. The CDR3 loop spans 20 amino acids. The CDR3 bases are TGTGCCAGCAGTCCCCCCGGACTAGCGGGGGGTCTCTCCTCCTACAATGAGCAGTTCTTC. Translation: CASSPPGLAGGLSSYNEQFF.

The gene calls are TRBV4-1 and TRBJ2-4; 10 bases match TRBD2. The CDR3 covers 17 residues. The germline gives CDR1 MGHRA, CDR2 YSYEKL. Trimming removed 0 bases from V and 6 bases from J; junction bases left unmatched: 8. CDR3 loop: CASSQEGIAGGRNIQYF. DNA for the CDR3: TGCGCCAGCAGCCAAGAGGGTATAGCGGGGGGCCGAAACATTCAGTACTTC.

About this clone itself: Distinct nucleotide sequences in the sample also encode this CDR3. This chain joins TRBV30 and TRBJ2-2; D not resolved. CDR1 and CDR2 from the germline V gene are GTSNPN and SVGIG (reference sequence). The germline V and J ends were trimmed by 2 bases and 5 bases, with 12 bases remaining between them. This CDR3 region has 14 residues. In DNA form, the CDR3 reads TGTGCCTGGAGTTTAGGGTTAGGTACCGGGGAGCTGTTTTTT. It encodes CAWSLGLGTGELFF.

The rearrangement joins TRBV5-4 to TRBJ2-3; D might be TRBD2 (6 bases). V shed 4 bases and J shed 4 bases, with 10 bases lying between them. CDR1 and CDR2 from the germline V gene are SGHNT and YYREEE (reference sequence). This CDR3 is 13 amino acids long. The CDR3 sequence is CASSLPGADTQYF. The CDR3 bases are TGTGCCAGCAGCCTTCCGGGGGCAGATACGCAGTATTTT.

This sequence joins TRBV5-8 and TRBJ1-2; TRBD1 agrees at 10 bases. Germline V gene lookup returns CDR1 SGHTS and CDR2 YDEGEE. V shed 5 bases and J 4 bases; nucleotides not matched to a gene: 5. This CDR3 has 14 residues. As DNA, the CDR3 is TGTGCCAGCAGATTGACAGGGGGCGCCTATGGCTACACCTTC. This encodes CASRLTGGAYGYTF.

This chain links TRBV29-1 with TRBJ2-7, with 9 nucleotides matching TRBD1. The CDR3 sequence is 15 residues long. Germline V gene data show CDR1 as SQVTM and CDR2 as ANQGSEA. V gave up 4 bases and J gave up 2 bases; unmatched junction bases: 9. The CDR3 reads CSVGGGQGNPYEQYF. In DNA, the CDR3 is TGCAGCGTTGGGGGGGGACAGGGTAACCCCTACGAGCAGTACTTC.

The CDR3 protein is CSVEGSSGNTIYF. In DNA, the CDR3 is TGCAGCGTTGAAGGCAGCTCTGGAAACACCATATATTTT. This rearrangement joins TRBV29-1 to TRBJ1-3; D is uncertain. CDR1 is SQVTM and CDR2 is ANQGSEA in the germline V gene. The CDR3 contains 13 residues. V lost 1 base and J lost 0, with 4 bases in between.

V usage is TRBV5-1 and J usage is TRBJ2-2; 12 bases align to TRBD2. This CDR3 contains 16 residues. Per germline, CDR1 SGHRS and CDR2 YFSETQ. J gave up 3 bases and V 3 bases, and 3 bases lay outside the gene matches. The CDR3 region has the DNA TGCGCCAGCAGCTGGCTAGCGGGAGGGGACACCGGGGAGCTGTTTTTT. Its protein is CASSWLAGGDTGELFF.

This rearrangement joins TRBV5-8 to TRBJ2-1, with D uncertain. Germline assignment: CDR1 SGHTS and CDR2 YDEGEE. The V and J ends lost 5 bases and 3 bases respectively, with 9 bases between them. The length of the CDR3 is 13 residues. The CDR3 region has the DNA TGTGCCAGCAGAACGGACCGCTACAATGAGCAGTTCTTC. Encoded protein: CASRTDRYNEQFF.

This chain uses TRBV25-1 with TRBJ1-4, with D perhaps matching TRBD1 (5 bases). Germline CDR1 and CDR2: MGHDK and SYGVNS. The CDR3 has 16 residues. The V and J ends lost 8 bases and 0 bases respectively, with 16 bases between them. The CDR3 coding sequence is TGTGCCAGCTCCCCCCGGACAATAACAACTAATGAAAAACTGTTTTTT. Amino acids: CASSPRTITTNEKLFF.